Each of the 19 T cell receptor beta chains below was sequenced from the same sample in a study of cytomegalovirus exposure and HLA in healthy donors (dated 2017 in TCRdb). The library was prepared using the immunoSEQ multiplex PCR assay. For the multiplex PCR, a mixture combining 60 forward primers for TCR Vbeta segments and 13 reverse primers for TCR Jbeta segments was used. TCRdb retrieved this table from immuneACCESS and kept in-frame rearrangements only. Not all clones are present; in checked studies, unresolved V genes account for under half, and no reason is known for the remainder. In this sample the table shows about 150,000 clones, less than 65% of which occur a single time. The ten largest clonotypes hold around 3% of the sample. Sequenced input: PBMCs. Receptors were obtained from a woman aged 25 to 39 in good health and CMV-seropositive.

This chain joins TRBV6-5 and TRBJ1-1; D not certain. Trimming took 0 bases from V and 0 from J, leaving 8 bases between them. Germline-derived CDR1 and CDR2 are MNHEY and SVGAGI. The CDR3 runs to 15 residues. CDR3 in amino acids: CASSYSARLNTEAFF. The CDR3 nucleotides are TGTGCCAGCAGTTACTCGGCGCGGCTGAACACTGAAGCTTTCTTT.

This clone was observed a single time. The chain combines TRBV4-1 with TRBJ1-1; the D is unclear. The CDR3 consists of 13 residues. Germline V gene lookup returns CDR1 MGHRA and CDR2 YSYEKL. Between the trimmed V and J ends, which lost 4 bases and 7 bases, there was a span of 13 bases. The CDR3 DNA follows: TGCGCCAGCAGCCCCCGAGGGCCTGGTGAAGCTTTCTTT. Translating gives CASSPRGPGEAFF.

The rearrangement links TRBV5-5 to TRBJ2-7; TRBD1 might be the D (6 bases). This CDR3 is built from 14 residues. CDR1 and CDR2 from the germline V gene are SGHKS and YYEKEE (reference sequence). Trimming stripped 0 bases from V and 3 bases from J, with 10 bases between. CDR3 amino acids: CASSLDRVFYEQYF. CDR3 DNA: TGTGCCAGCAGCTTGGACAGGGTTTTCTACGAGCAGTACTTC.

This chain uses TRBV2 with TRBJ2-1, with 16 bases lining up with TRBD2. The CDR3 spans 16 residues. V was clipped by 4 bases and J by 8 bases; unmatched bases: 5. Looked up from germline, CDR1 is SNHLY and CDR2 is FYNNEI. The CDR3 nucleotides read TGTGCCAGCAGTGGAGGAGGGACTAGCGGGAGGGATGAGCAGTTCTTC. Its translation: CASSGGGTSGRDEQFF. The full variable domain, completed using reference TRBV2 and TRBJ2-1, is EPEVTQTPSHQVTQMGQEVILRCVPISNHLYFYWYRQILGQKVEFLVSFYNNEISEKSEIFDDQFSVERPDGSNFTLKIRSTKLEDSAMYFCASSGGGTSGRDEQFFGPGTRLTVL.

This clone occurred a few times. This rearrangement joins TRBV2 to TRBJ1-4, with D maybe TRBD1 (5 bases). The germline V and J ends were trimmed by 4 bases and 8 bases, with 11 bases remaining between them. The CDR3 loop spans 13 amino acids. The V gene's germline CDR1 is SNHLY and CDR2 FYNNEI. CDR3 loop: CASSVQGWEKLFF. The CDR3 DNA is TGTGCCAGCAGTGTCCAGGGCTGGGAAAAACTGTTTTTT.

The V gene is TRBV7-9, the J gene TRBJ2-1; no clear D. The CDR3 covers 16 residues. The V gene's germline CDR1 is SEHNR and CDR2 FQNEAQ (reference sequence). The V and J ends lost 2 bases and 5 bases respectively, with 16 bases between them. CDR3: CASSLIYSTFNNEQFF. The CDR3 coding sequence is TGTGCCAGCAGCTTAATTTACAGCACCTTCAACAATGAGCAGTTCTTC.

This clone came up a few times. CDR3 nucleotide sequence: TGTGCCAGCTCAGACGGGACAGGGGGGGCCGAGCAGTACTTC. This codes for CASSDGTGGAEQYF. This chain uses TRBV18 with TRBJ2-7; 11 bases are shared with TRBD1. Germline assignment: CDR1 KGHSH and CDR2 LQKENI. V shed 5 bases and J 6 bases; nucleotides not matched to a gene: 6. The CDR3 length is 14 residues.

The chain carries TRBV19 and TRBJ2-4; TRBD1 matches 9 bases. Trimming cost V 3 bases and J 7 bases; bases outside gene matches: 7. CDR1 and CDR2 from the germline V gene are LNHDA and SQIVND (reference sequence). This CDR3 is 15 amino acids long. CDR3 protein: CASSISGTGLNIQYF. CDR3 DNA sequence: TGTGCCAGTAGTATCTCCGGGACAGGGCTTAACATTCAGTACTTC.

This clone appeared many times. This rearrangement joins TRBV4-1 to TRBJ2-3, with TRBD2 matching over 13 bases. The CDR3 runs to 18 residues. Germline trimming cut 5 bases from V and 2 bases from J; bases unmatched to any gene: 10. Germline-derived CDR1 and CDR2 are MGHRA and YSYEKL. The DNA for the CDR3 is TGCGCCAGCAGCTCTCCGTCCACTAGCGGGAGGGACACAGATACGCAGTATTTT. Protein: CASSSPSTSGRDTDTQYF.

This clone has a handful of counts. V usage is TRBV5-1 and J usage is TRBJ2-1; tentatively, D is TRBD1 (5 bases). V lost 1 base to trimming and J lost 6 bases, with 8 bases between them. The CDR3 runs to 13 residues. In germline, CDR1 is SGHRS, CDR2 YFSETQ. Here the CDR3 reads CASSLIRANEQFF. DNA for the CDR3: TGCGCCAGCAGCTTGATCAGGGCCAATGAGCAGTTCTTC.

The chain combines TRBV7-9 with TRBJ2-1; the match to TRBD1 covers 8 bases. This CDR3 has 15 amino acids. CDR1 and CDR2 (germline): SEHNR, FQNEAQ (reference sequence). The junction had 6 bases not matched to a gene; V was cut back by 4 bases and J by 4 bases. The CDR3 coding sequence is TGTGCCAGCAGCTCCCGACAGGGGAATTACAATGAGCAGTTCTTC. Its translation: CASSSRQGNYNEQFF.

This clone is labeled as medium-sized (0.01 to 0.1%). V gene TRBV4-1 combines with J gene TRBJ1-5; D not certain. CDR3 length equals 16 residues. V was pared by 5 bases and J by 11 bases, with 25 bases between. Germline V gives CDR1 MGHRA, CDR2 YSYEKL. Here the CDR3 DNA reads TGCGCCAGCAGCGGAGGTGGAGCGAGTCAGAGTAGGACCCAGCATTTT. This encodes CASSGGGASQSRTQHF.

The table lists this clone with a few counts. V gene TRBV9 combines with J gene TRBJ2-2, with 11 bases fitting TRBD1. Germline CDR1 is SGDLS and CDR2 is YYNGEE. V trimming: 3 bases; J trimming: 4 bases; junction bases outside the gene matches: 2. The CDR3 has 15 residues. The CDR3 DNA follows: TGTGCCAGCAGCGCCGGGACAGGGGGCACCGGGGAGCTGTTTTTT. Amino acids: CASSAGTGGTGELFF. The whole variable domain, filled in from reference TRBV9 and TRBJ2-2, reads DSGVTQTPKHLITATGQRVTLRCSPRSGDLSVYWYQQSLDQGLQFLIQYYNGEERAKGNILERFSAQQFPDLHSELNLSSLELGDSALYFCASSAGTGGTGELFFGEGSRLTVL.

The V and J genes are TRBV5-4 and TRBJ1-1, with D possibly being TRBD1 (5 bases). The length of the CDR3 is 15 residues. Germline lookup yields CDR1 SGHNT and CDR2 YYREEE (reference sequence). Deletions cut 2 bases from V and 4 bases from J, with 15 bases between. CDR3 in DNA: TGTGCCAGCAGCTTAATAGGGCAAAGGGGCACTGAAGCTTTCTTT. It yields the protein CASSLIGQRGTEAFF.

The CDR3 sequence is CATKTLKEGRTEAFF. CDR3 DNA sequence: TGTGCCACCAAAACCTTGAAAGAGGGGAGGACTGAAGCTTTCTTT. V and J are TRBV19 and TRBJ1-1; D is perhaps TRBD1 (5 bases). This CDR3 comprises 15 residues. The germline V gene has CDR1 LNHDA and CDR2 SQIVND (reference sequence). Trimming removed 10 bases from V and 5 bases from J, with 23 bases in between.

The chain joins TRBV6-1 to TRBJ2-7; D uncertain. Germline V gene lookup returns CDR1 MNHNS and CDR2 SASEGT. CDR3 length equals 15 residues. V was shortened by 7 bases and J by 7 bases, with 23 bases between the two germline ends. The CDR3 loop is CASTTTNRPDREQYF. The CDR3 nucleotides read TGTGCCAGCACTACCACTAATAGGCCCGATAGGGAGCAGTACTTC.

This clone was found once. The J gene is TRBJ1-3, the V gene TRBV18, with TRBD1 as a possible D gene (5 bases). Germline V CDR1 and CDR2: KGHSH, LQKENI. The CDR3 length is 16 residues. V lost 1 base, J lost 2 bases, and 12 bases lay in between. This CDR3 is CASSPQSRVTGNTIYF. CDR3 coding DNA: TGTGCCAGCTCACCACAGAGCAGGGTGACTGGAAACACCATATATTTT. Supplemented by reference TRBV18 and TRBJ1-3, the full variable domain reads NAGVMQNPRHLVRRRGQEARLRCSPMKGHSHVYWYRQLPEEGLKFMVYLQKENIIDESGMPKERFSAEFPKEGPSILRIQQVVRGDSAAYFCASSPQSRVTGNTIYFGEGSWLTVV.

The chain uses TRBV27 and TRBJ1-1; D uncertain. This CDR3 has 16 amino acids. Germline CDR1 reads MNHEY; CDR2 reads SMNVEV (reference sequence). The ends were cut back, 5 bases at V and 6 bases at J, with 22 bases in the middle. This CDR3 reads CASSALPRSVSSEAFF. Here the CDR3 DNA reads TGTGCCAGCAGTGCCCTCCCCAGGTCTGTATCTTCTGAAGCTTTCTTT.

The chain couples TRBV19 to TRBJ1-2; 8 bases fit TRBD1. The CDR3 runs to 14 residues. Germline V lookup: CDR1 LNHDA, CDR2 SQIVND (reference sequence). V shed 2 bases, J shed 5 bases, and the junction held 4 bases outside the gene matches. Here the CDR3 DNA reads TGTGCCAGTAGTATAACTAACAGGGGGTATGGCTACACCTTC. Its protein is CASSITNRGYGYTF.